These 6 T cell receptor beta chains came from one sample sequenced in a study of beta chain features in type 1 diabetes. The whole isolated RNA underwent reverse transcription, so sequencing captured expressed TCRB transcripts. Profiled with immunoSEQ multiplex PCR; TCRdb holds only in-frame clones, not every one. The sample holds about 350,000 clones; about 20% are singletons and the top ten take 0.035% to 0.055%. Sample: naive CD4+ T cells from blood. The receptors stem from a woman younger than 35 in good health.

The rearrangement joins TRBV6-1 to TRBJ1-1; 7 bases are shared with TRBD1. This CDR3 is 14 amino acids long. CDR1 and CDR2 (germline): MNHNS, SASEGT. With 1 base clipped from V and 9 bases from J, the junction kept 8 bases outside the gene matches. CDR3 bases: TGTGCCAGCAGTGAAGGAGGGATGACAGGGCAAGCTTTCTTT. It yields the protein CASSEGGMTGQAFF.

This clone turned up a few times. J is TRBJ1-5 and V is TRBV18; the D gene is possibly TRBD1 (5 bases). V shed 3 bases and J shed 2 bases, with 11 bases lying between them. Germline values: CDR1 KGHSH, CDR2 LQKENI. The CDR3 covers 15 residues. CDR3: CASSPEGDGNQPQHF. CDR3 DNA: TGTGCCAGCTCACCGGAAGGGGATGGCAATCAGCCCCAGCATTTT.

This chain links TRBV5-1 with TRBJ2-6; D is undetermined. Germline V gene data show CDR1 as SGHRS and CDR2 as YFSETQ. CDR3 length: 14 residues. Between the trimmed V and J ends, which lost 2 bases and 4 bases, there was a span of 7 bases. CDR3 residues: CASSFTPGANVLTF. The CDR3 DNA sequence: TGCGCCAGCAGCTTCACTCCGGGGGCCAACGTCCTGACTTTC.

The V gene is TRBV2, the J gene TRBJ1-1, with TRBD1 as a possible D gene (5 bases). Germline V gives CDR1 SNHLY, CDR2 FYNNEI. CDR3 length equals 19 residues. V was pared by 8 bases and J by 4 bases, with 32 bases between. The CDR3 sequence is CASQIRITPRTGLSTEAFF. The CDR3 nucleotides are TGTGCCAGCCAGATCCGAATTACGCCTCGGACGGGACTGAGCACTGAAGCTTTCTTT.

The chain carries TRBV5-6 and TRBJ2-7, with 10 bases identical to TRBD1. The CDR3 is made up of 16 amino acids. Trimming took 3 bases from V and 2 from J; bases not matched to a gene: 8. Germline V gives CDR1 SGHDT, CDR2 YYEEEE. The CDR3 spells CASSSVGTGVAYEQYF. DNA of the CDR3: TGTGCCAGCAGCTCTGTCGGGACAGGGGTAGCCTACGAGCAGTACTTC.

A few counts support this clone. The rearrangement links TRBV4-1 to TRBJ2-1; TRBD2 agrees at 8 bases. CDR3 length: 14 residues. The V and J ends lost 2 bases and 7 bases, in that order; junction bases with no gene match: 4. Germline-derived CDR1 and CDR2 are MGHRA and YSYEKL. The CDR3 is CASSQRGGRNEQFF. CDR3 nucleotides: TGCGCCAGCAGCCAACGCGGGGGGCGGAATGAGCAGTTCTTC.